This T cell receptor (beta chain) is from a study of radiotherapy plus CTLA-4 blockade in lung cancer. Regarding the study as a whole: Among reported predictors of response, early blood T cell clone dynamics with interferon-beta performed best. Blood-borne expansion of tumor-derived TCR clones followed radiotherapy plus ipilimumab.

Note on this clone: Its target is unknown.

Assay: immunoSEQ multiplex PCR; the TCRdb copy retains only in-frame clones and omits some. This table holds roughly 48,000 clones, 70% to 80% found once. The specimen comprised peripheral blood, sampled from a patient treated with radiotherapy plus ipilimumab. The clonotype was recovered from a human donor with non-small cell lung cancer who had stable disease on radiotherapy plus ipilimumab.

The CDR3, as DNA: TGTGCCAGCAGCCCTTCCGACAGGCCCCTCCACTTT. Translated, it gives CASSPSDRPLHF. This rearrangement joins TRBV28 to TRBJ1-6, with D maybe TRBD1 (6 bases). This CDR3 contains 12 residues. With 6 bases removed from V and 13 bases from J, the gap between germline ends came to 13 bases. Germline values: CDR1 MDHEN, CDR2 SYDVKM.